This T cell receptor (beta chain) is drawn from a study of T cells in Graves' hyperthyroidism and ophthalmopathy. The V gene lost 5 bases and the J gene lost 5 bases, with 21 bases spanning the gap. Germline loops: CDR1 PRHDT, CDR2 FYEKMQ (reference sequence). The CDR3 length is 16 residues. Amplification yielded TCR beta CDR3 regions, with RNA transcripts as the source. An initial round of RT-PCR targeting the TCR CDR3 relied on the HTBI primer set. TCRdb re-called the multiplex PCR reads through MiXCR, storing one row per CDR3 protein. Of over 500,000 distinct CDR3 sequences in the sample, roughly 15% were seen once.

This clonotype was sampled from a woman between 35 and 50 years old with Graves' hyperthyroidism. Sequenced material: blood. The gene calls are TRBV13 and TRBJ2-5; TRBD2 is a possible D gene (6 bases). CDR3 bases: TGTGCCAGCAGCCTAAGGGACTCCTCCCGGGAGGAGACCCAGTACTTC. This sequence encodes CASSLRDSSREETQYF.